This T cell receptor beta chain originates from a study of shared clonotypes between healthy human individuals. The V end was cut by 7 bases, the J end by 0 bases, with 13 bases between. This CDR3 region has 14 residues. Germline V gene lookup returns CDR1 SNHLY and CDR2 FYNNEI. In this sample, this clone turned up once. The antigen is not known. The study, taken as a whole, reports: Clonotypes which were not shared had lower generation probabilities than clonotypes that all four donors shared.

Clones were sequenced by immunoSEQ multiplex PCR, and TCRdb holds only the in-frame ones, with some missing. The table has about 1.5 million clones, roughly 96% seen once; the top ten hold approximately 1.1%. Sequenced sample: naive CD4+ T cells sorted from blood. Subset of the sample: CD45RA+ positively selected. The rearrangement links TRBV2 to TRBJ2-7, with D perhaps TRBD2 (6 bases). The receptor was derived from a man aged 30-40 years in good health. CDR3 nucleotide sequence: TGTGCCAGCATAGCGGAAGAGAGCTCCTACGAGCAGTACTTC. Amino acid sequence: CASIAEESSYEQYF.